Presented here are 25 T cell receptor beta chains from one specimen sequenced in a study of cytomegalovirus exposure and HLA in healthy donors. PCR primers comprised 60 Vbeta and 13 Jbeta primers. The assay was immunoSEQ multiplex PCR, and TCRdb's table has in-frame clones only and misses some. The sample gives 100,000 or so clones, 70% to 80% of which show up once; about 2% is in the top ten. Sample: PBMCs. Receptor source: a human donor in good health.

The J gene is TRBJ2-7, the V gene TRBV5-1, with D possibly TRBD1 on 6 matching bases. V shed 3 bases and J shed 3 bases, with 10 bases lying between them. The CDR3 covers 13 residues. The germline gives CDR1 SGHRS, CDR2 YFSETQ. The CDR3 DNA follows: TGCGCCAGCAGCTGGGGGCGCGACTACGAGCAGTACTTC. The encoded protein is CASSWGRDYEQYF.

This chain joins TRBV5-1 and TRBJ2-7; D is ambiguous. The CDR3 covers 16 residues. Trimming removed 0 bases from V and 1 base from J, with 14 bases in between. The germline CDR1 and CDR2 sequences are SGHRS and YFSETQ. The CDR3 loop reads CASSLGSEQPSYEQYF. CDR3 nucleotides: TGCGCCAGCAGCTTGGGTTCGGAGCAGCCTTCCTACGAGCAGTACTTC.

This chain connects TRBV6-5 to TRBJ1-2; D gene uncertain. Looked up from germline, CDR1 is MNHEY and CDR2 is SVGAGI. V lost 0 bases and J lost 2, with 10 bases in between. The CDR3 extends over 15 amino acids. The CDR3 is CASSYSGIVNYGYTF. The CDR3 coding sequence is TGTGCCAGCAGTTACTCGGGCATCGTCAACTATGGCTACACCTTC.

This clone was found once. CDR3 bases: TGTGCCAGCAGCTTAGCCGGGGGAGGGGCGGCCGCCTACGAGCAGTACTTC. Residues: CASSLAGGGAAAYEQYF. The chain joins TRBV11-1 to TRBJ2-7, with TRBD2 matching over 7 bases. The CDR3 spans 17 residues. The germline gives CDR1 SGHAT, CDR2 FQDESV (reference sequence). The J segment lost 2 bases and the V segment lost 0 bases, leaving 10 bases of the junction unmatched.

The J gene is TRBJ2-3, the V gene TRBV19, with D perhaps TRBD1 (6 bases). V was clipped by 4 bases and J by 0 bases, with 11 bases between them. The germline CDR1 and CDR2 sequences are LNHDA and SQIVND (reference sequence). There are 15 residues in the CDR3. The CDR3 region is CASSRGTRSTDTQYF. DNA of the CDR3: TGTGCCAGTAGTAGAGGGACACGAAGCACAGATACGCAGTATTTT.

The genes are TRBV21-1 and TRBJ1-2; the table assigns TRBD1, which was not confirmed against the DNA. TRBV21-1 is an annotated pseudogene. The CDR3 totals 17 residues. The CDR3 protein is CASSNLAGTGTNYGYTF. The CDR3, as DNA: TGTGCCAGCAGCAATTTAGCCGGGACAGGAACTAACTATGGCTACACCTTC.

CDR3 sequence (DNA): TGCGCCAGCAGCCAAGTAACAGTAAACAATGAGCAGTTCTTC. This sequence encodes CASSQVTVNNEQFF. J is TRBJ2-1 and V is TRBV4-1; D gene ambiguous. Germline loops: CDR1 MGHRA, CDR2 YSYEKL. V lost 1 base and J 5 bases, leaving 9 bases between the germline ends. The CDR3 is made up of 14 amino acids.

The chain links TRBV29-1 to TRBJ2-7, with TRBD1 matching over 7 bases. Per germline, CDR1 SQVTM and CDR2 ANQGSEA. Trimming removed 0 bases from V and 0 bases from J; junction bases left unmatched: 5. CDR3 length equals 15 residues. The CDR3 protein is CSVEDYHRGSYEQYF. The CDR3 DNA sequence: TGCAGCGTTGAAGATTACCACAGGGGCTCCTACGAGCAGTACTTC.

The chain employs TRBV2 and TRBJ1-1; no clear D. Germline V gives CDR1 SNHLY, CDR2 FYNNEI. V dropped 6 bases and J dropped 4 bases, with 18 bases sitting between them. There are 15 residues in the CDR3. For the CDR3, the DNA is TGTGCCAGCAGAGAAAGGACGGGGATCGGCACTGAAGCTTTCTTT. Protein: CASRERTGIGTEAFF.

The rearrangement uses TRBV4-1 and TRBJ2-2, with D perhaps matching TRBD1 (6 bases). The CDR3 is 18 amino acids. V was cut by 1 base and J by 3 bases, with 18 bases left in between. The germline V gene encodes CDR1 MGHRA and CDR2 YSYEKL. The CDR3 here is CASSQARGQGRDTGELFF. In DNA, the CDR3 is TGCGCCAGCAGCCAAGCGCGAGGGCAGGGGCGGGACACCGGGGAGCTGTTTTTT.

The CDR3 DNA reads TGTGCCAGCAGCACCTCCCGAGGGAGCTACACCTTC. It translates to CASSTSRGSYTF. This rearrangement joins TRBV9 to TRBJ1-2; no reliable D call. Per germline, CDR1 SGDLS and CDR2 YYNGEE. Trimming shortened V by 4 bases and J by 9 bases, and 13 bases separated the two germline ends. The length of the CDR3 is 12 residues.

The chain combines TRBV7-9 with TRBJ1-1; D ambiguous. The CDR3 loop spans 16 amino acids. CDR1 and CDR2 from the germline V gene are SEHNR and FQNEAQ (reference sequence). V was pared by 5 bases and J by 1 base, with 17 bases between. The CDR3 DNA sequence: TGTGCCAGCAGCGCGCTCGTGGGGAGCTCGAACACTGAAGCTTTCTTT. It specifies CASSALVGSSNTEAFF. Full variable domain (remainder filled in from reference TRBV7-9 and TRBJ1-1): DTGVSQNPRHKITKRGQNVTFRCDPISEHNRLYWYRQTLGQGPEFLTYFQNEAQLEKSRLLSDRFSAERPKGSFSTLEIQRTEQGDSAMYLCASSALVGSSNTEAFFGQGTRLTVV.

The chain recombines TRBV6-1 with TRBJ2-3; the D gene is possibly TRBD2 (5 bases). V gave up 8 bases and J gave up 3 bases, with 9 bases separating them. CDR3 size: 12 residues. Germline loops: CDR1 MNHNS, CDR2 SASEGT. CDR3 DNA sequence: TGTGCCAGCCGGAGGAGAACAGATACGCAGTATTTT. This gives the protein CASRRRTDTQYF.

The gene calls are TRBV18 and TRBJ2-5; 9 nucleotides line up with TRBD2. The CDR3 contains 16 residues. The trim removed 2 bases at V and 1 base at J, leaving 5 bases unmatched. Germline assignment: CDR1 KGHSH and CDR2 LQKENI. CDR3: CASSPAGTSSQETQYF. CDR3 coding DNA: TGTGCCAGCTCACCAGCGGGGACTAGCAGCCAAGAGACCCAGTACTTC.

This clone has just a few counts. This chain connects TRBV25-1 to TRBJ2-7, with 7 positions matching TRBD1. The CDR3 spans 13 residues. CDR1 is MGHDK, CDR2 SYGVNS, per germline. V was clipped by 0 bases and J by 13 bases; unmatched bases: 9. In nucleotides, the CDR3 is TGTGCCAGCAGTGAATACGCTAGGGGGCCAGCATACTTC. Protein product: CASSEYARGPAYF.

The rearrangement joins TRBV7-9 to TRBJ2-2; 7 bases match TRBD1. CDR1 and CDR2 from the germline V gene are SEHNR and FQNEAQ (reference sequence). The CDR3 runs 15 residues. J gave up 4 bases and V 5 bases, and 7 bases lay outside the gene matches. The CDR3 DNA sequence: TGTGCCAGCAGCCCGACAGGGCAGGTCACCGGGGAGCTGTTTTTT. Translation gives CASSPTGQVTGELFF.

Remarks on this clone: One junction end disagrees with the germline gene, perhaps due to a read error. This rearrangement joins TRBV7-7 to TRBJ2-5; 10 bases match TRBD2. CDR3 length equals 15 residues. Germline CDR1 reads SSHAT; CDR2 reads FNYEAQ (reference sequence). The CDR3 loop reads CASSPTSGVQETQYF. In DNA, the CDR3 is TGTGCTAGCAGCCCCACTAGCGGGGTACAAGAGACCCAGTACTTC.

V and J are TRBV7-2 and TRBJ1-3, with D possibly being TRBD1 (6 bases). Trimming took 4 bases from V and 0 from J, leaving 13 bases between them. The CDR3 contains 16 residues. The germline V gene has CDR1 SGHTA and CDR2 FQGNSA. This CDR3 reads CASSSQGRSSGNTIYF. The CDR3 coding sequence is TGTGCCAGCAGCTCCCAGGGGCGATCCTCTGGAAACACCATATATTTT. The variable domain in full, completed from reference TRBV7-2 and TRBJ1-3, reads GAGVSQSPSNKVTEKGKDVELRCDPISGHTALYWYRQSLGQGLEFLIYFQGNSAPDKSGLPSDRFSAERTGGSVSTLTIQRTQQEDSAVYLCASSSQGRSSGNTIYFGEGSWLTVV.

The J gene is TRBJ1-5, the V gene TRBV28; D might be TRBD1 (6 bases). Trimming cost V 1 base and J 7 bases, with 14 bases left between them. Per germline, CDR1 MDHEN and CDR2 SYDVKM. CDR3 length: 15 amino acids. The DNA for the CDR3 is TGTGCCAGCAGTTTATTTGGTCAGGGGACCCAGCCCCAGCATTTT. Its translation: CASSLFGQGTQPQHF.

The chain recombines TRBV27 with TRBJ1-1, with D possibly matching TRBD1 (5 bases). CDR1 and CDR2 (germline): MNHEY, SMNVEV (reference sequence). The CDR3 is 14 amino acids. Trimming shortened V by 4 bases and J by 5 bases, and 14 bases separated the two germline ends. In nucleotides, the CDR3 is TGTGCCAGCAGTTCCCACCCAGGGCGGACTGAAGCTTTCTTT. Its translation: CASSSHPGRTEAFF.

The chain employs TRBV9 and TRBJ1-1, with 7 bases that match TRBD1. Germline-derived CDR1 and CDR2 are SGDLS and YYNGEE. The CDR3 runs 12 residues. Losses at the gene ends were 2 bases for V and 11 bases for J; bases not matched to a gene: 6. CDR3: CASSVGTGDAFF. CDR3 nucleotides: TGTGCCAGCAGCGTGGGTACAGGGGATGCTTTCTTT.

The CDR3 DNA follows: TGTGCCAGCAGTTTGGGTACAGGGGGCACTTCACCCCTCCACTTT. Amino acids: CASSLGTGGTSPLHF. The chain recombines TRBV27 with TRBJ1-6; 9 nucleotides line up with TRBD1. With V trimmed by 3 bases and J by 9 bases, 6 bases remained unmatched. This CDR3 is 15 amino acids long. Looked up from germline, CDR1 is MNHEY and CDR2 is SMNVEV (reference sequence).

This clone has a handful of counts. This sequence joins TRBV11-2 and TRBJ1-5; D is perhaps TRBD1 (5 bases). Looked up from germline, CDR1 is SGHAT and CDR2 is FQNNGV. CDR3 length: 13 residues. V dropped 5 bases and J dropped 6 bases, with 11 bases sitting between them. CDR3 DNA: TGTGCCAGCAGCCTCAGGGTTAGTCAGCCCCAGCATTTT. Its translation is CASSLRVSQPQHF.

This clone was found a few times. This chain joins TRBV6-1 and TRBJ1-1, with TRBD1 as a possible D gene (6 bases). V was shortened by 4 bases and J by 1 base, with 7 bases between the two germline ends. Germline lookup yields CDR1 MNHNS and CDR2 SASEGT. The CDR3 sequence is 13 residues long. In DNA, the CDR3 is TGTGCCAGCAGTGTGGACAGGAACACTGAAGCTTTCTTT. Translating gives CASSVDRNTEAFF.

This chain joins TRBV4-3 and TRBJ2-2, with 10 bases identical to TRBD1. The CDR3 totals 19 residues. Trimming at V came to 3 bases and at J to 4 bases, leaving 14 bases not matched to a gene. CDR1 is LGHNA and CDR2 is YSLEER in the germline V gene. The CDR3 DNA reads TGCGCCAGCAGCCATCATTATCCCCCCGGGGACAGGGGCACCGGGGAGCTGTTTTTT. Its protein product is CASSHHYPPGDRGTGELFF.